This TCR beta chain was captured by sequencing in a study of T cell responses to AZD1222 COVID-19 vaccine (dated by TCRdb to the early 2020s). A note on the overall study: Because spike-specific TCR depth and breadth did not differ between the two schedules, AZD1222 recipients who got a second dose at roughly 4 weeks were pooled with those who got a second dose at roughly 12 weeks. A total of more than 230 trial participants underwent TCR sequencing, of whom about 200 had received two doses of AZD1222 and roughly 26 had received two doses of the MenACWY control vaccine. Trial participants were enrolled into age subgroups of 18-55, 56-69 and 70-plus years, which contained roughly 150, 30 and 60 TCR-sequenced participants, respectively. Summary of the overall study and its limitations: A significant rise in spike-specific TCR breadth and depth was observed after two AZD1222 doses relative to day 0 and relative to MenACWY recipients. Participants were mostly white British and included more females than males, and it was suggested by the authors that clonal diversity may have been underestimated. Because no samples from the day 14 peak response were available, repertoires could be characterized only after the peak T cell response. Only 5 to 7 AZD1222 recipients were SARS-CoV-2 seropositive at baseline, limiting conclusions about previously exposed vaccinees. The vaccine-associated CD4 TCRs covered the entire spike protein, and the dominant responses fell in regions 160-218 and 743-854. In the small 56-69-year group, the increase in depth fell short of significance, most likely because of low power. Nearly half of unique spike-specific TCRs reportedly recognized epitopes outside regions mutated in the B.1.351 and B.1.1.7 variants.

The CDR3 regions of human TCRbeta chains were subjected to immunosequencing. Turning to the authors' computational methods: Repertoire TCRs were checked for matches against a reference library of SARS-CoV-2-specific TCRs that had been generated using the MIRA antigen-specificity platform. Breadth meant the fraction of unique TCRs that were SARS-CoV-2-associated, whereas depth meant the fraction of total T cells that were SARS-CoV-2-associated. Using the MIRA data, every spike-specific TCR was mapped to the spike region that the TCR reacted to and assigned to either a CD4 or a CD8 class. Log10-transformed breadth and depth values were compared by one-way ANOVA with Sidak's multiple comparisons tests. The immuneACCESS repertoire file appears here via TCRdb, limited to in-frame rearrangements. These files lack a portion of the clones; in checked studies, under half of the deficit traces to unresolved V genes, and the cause of the others is not known. That table gives V, J and clone size, and the DNA gave D and trimming. The table for this sample lists fewer than 120,000 clones; less than 90% of them were counted only once. The top ten clones comprise over 1.5% of the sample.

Counted from cysteine to phenylalanine, this CDR3 has 17 amino acids. The sequence is cut down to CDR3 DNA, 51 bases in frame from base 1. The junction shows trimming of 4 bases on V and 1 base on J, and the gene matches do not reach 11 bases of it. Per the germline V gene, SGHAT is the CDR1 and FQNNGV is the CDR2. Explained via the paper, the time point label denotes: baseline before first vaccination. Samples from vaccinated people were obtained from the UK trials COV001 and COV002, which included a single-blind randomized controlled phase 2/3 trial of AZD1222 (ChAdOx1 nCoV-19) in healthy adults. For TCRbeta chain sequencing, PBMC samples were collected from trial participants at day 0 and at day 28 after the second dose. Comment on this clone: No antigen is known for it. Base-call qualities are not available, and no considerably larger clone is one nucleotide away.

The sample in question was peripheral blood, obtained on day 0 of AZD1222 vaccination. Rearrangement joined TRBV11-2 to TRBJ2-3; TRBD2 matches 7 bases in the middle. The sequence derives from an adult in good health. The CDR3 protein sequence reads: CASSSPGGWIGTDTQYF. The sequence in DNA is TGTGCCAGCAGCTCCCCGGGGGGTTGGATTGGCACAGATACGCAGTATTTT. Supplemented by the reference TRBV11-2 and TRBJ2-3 proteins around the CDR3, the complete variable domain is EAGVAQSPRYKIIEKRQSVAFWCNPISGHATLYWYQQILGQGPKLLIQFQNNGVVDDSQLPKDRFSAERLKGVDSTLKIQPAKLEDSAVYLCASSSPGGWIGTDTQYFGPGTRLTVL.